Shown below are 13 T cell receptor beta chains from a single sample sequenced in a study of monozygotic twins with inflammatory bowel disease. TCRdb reprocessed the 5' RACE reads and keeps a single row for each CDR3 protein, giving no DNA. The sample totals approximately 400,000 distinct CDR3 sequences. The sequencing sample was made of blood. These receptors were taken from a human donor with ulcerative colitis or Crohn's disease, or a healthy co-twin of an affected twin (not recorded which).

The chain is built from TRBV30 and TRBJ2-2; TCRdb returns TRBD1, unconfirmable since there is no DNA. The CDR3 extends over 15 amino acids. From germline, CDR1 is GTSNPN and CDR2 SVGIG (reference sequence). CDR3 region: CAWKTGSRAAGELFF. Combining the CDR3 with reference TRBV30 and TRBJ2-2 gives the whole variable domain SQTIHQWPATLVQPVGSPLSLECTVEGTSNPNLYWYRQAAGRGLQLLFYSVGIGQISSEVPQNLSASRPQDRQFILSSKKLLLSDSGFYLCAWKTGSRAAGELFFGEGSRLTVL.

This chain uses TRBV7-2 with TRBJ2-7. There are 14 residues in the CDR3. CDR1 SGHTA and CDR2 FQGNSA come from the germline V gene. CDR3 region: CASSSVRDTYEQYF.

The gene calls are TRBV5-6 and TRBJ1-1; TCRdb reports TRBD1, a call that lacks DNA to check it against. Germline CDR1 and CDR2: SGHDT and YYEEEE. The CDR3 is 15 amino acids. CDR3: CASSSTDRRNTEAFF.

The V and J genes are TRBV19 and TRBJ2-2; TCRdb's D call of TRBD1 is untestable without DNA. The CDR3 sequence is 16 residues long. The germline V gene encodes CDR1 LNHDA and CDR2 SQIVND (reference sequence). The CDR3 is CASSPLHRAGTGELFF.

The chain is built from TRBV27 and TRBJ2-7; the TCRdb D gene call, TRBD2, has no DNA to confirm it. CDR1 is MNHEY and CDR2 is SMNVEV in the germline V gene (reference sequence). CDR3 size: 15 residues. CDR3 sequence: CASSFQTSGPSEQYF.

This chain connects TRBV29-1 to TRBJ2-3; TCRdb selects TRBD1, and the lack of DNA leaves this call unchecked. The CDR3 has 12 residues. Germline V gives CDR1 SQVTM, CDR2 ANQGSEA. Here the CDR3 reads CSGLTVTDTQYF.

The chain combines TRBV7-6 with TRBJ1-2; with no DNA, the TCRdb D assignment of TRBD1 cannot be verified. This CDR3 spans 13 amino acids. CDR1 is SGHVS and CDR2 is FNYEAQ in the germline V gene. The CDR3 loop reads CASSLDGGFGYTF.

This chain connects TRBV10-3 to TRBJ2-7; TCRdb gives TRBD1 as the D gene, but with no DNA this cannot be confirmed. The CDR3 runs 13 residues. Germline lookup yields CDR1 ENHRY and CDR2 SYGVKD. CDR3 residues: CAISDRVTYEQYF.

J is TRBJ1-1 and V is TRBV20-1. The germline CDR1 and CDR2 sequences are DFQATT and SNEGSKA (reference sequence). The CDR3 covers 12 residues. CDR3: CSAAIENTEAFF.

This chain links TRBV20-1 with TRBJ1-2; TCRdb outputs TRBD1, but without DNA this stays unchecked. The CDR3 is 15 amino acids. Germline CDR1 DFQATT, CDR2 SNEGSKA (reference sequence). The CDR3 spells CSAGPPGQTNYGYTF.

The V call is TRBV5-1, the J call TRBJ1-6; the D call of TRBD1 rests on TCRdb alone, since no DNA is present to check it. The CDR3 contains 15 residues. Germline-derived CDR1 and CDR2 are SGHRS and YFSETQ. The CDR3 reads CASSLEGARDSPLHF.

V usage is TRBV20-1 and J usage is TRBJ1-5. The CDR3 contains 15 residues. CDR1 and CDR2 (germline): DFQATT, SNEGSKA (reference sequence). Here the CDR3 reads CSASPQRDSNQPQHF.

The chain joins TRBV5-1 to TRBJ1-6; TCRdb's assignment of TRBD1 cannot be checked, as there is no DNA. The CDR3 contains 16 residues. CDR1 and CDR2 (germline): SGHRS, YFSETQ. CDR3 region: CASSLGSGGQNSPLHF.